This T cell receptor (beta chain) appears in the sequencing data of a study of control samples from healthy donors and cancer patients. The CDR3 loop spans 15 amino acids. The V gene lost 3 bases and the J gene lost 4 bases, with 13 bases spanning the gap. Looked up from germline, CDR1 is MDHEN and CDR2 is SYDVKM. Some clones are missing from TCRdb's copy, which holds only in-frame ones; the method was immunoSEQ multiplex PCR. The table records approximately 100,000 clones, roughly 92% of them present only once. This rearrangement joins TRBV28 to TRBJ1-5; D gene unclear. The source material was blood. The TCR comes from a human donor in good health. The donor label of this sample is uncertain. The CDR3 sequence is CASSFTTWENQPQHF. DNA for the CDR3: TGTGCCAGCAGTTTCACAACATGGGAAAATCAGCCCCAGCATTTT.